Listed below are T cell receptor beta chains from one sample, sequenced in a study of tumor-infiltrating lymphocytes in oesophageal squamous cell carcinoma. TCRdb itself ran the PCR reads through MiXCR, one entry per CDR3 protein. This sample carries roughly 20,000 distinct CDR3 sequences, 36% of them seen once, and the ten largest clones take 9% to 14%. Sequenced sample: esophageal tumor tissue. Receptors were obtained from a male donor with esophageal squamous cell carcinoma. The CDR3 runs from the conserved cysteine through the conserved F or W. D genes are given only for firm matches. Only some rows state a clone size, as once, few, many or a class for expanded clones.

V gene	D gene	J gene	clone size	CDR3 protein	CDR3 DNA
TRBV25-1	NA	TRBJ2-5	NA	CASRKRNQETQYF	TGTGCCAGCCGAAAGCGGAACCAAGAGACCCAGTACTTC
TRBV28	NA	TRBJ1-5	many	CASSLERARPQHF	TGTGCCAGCAGTTTGGAACGCGCACGGCCCCAGCATTTT
TRBV24-1	NA	TRBJ2-1	few	CATSDFRFAGNANEQFF	TGTGCCACCAGTGATTTCCGTTTCGCAGGGAACGCGAATGAGCAGTTCTTC
TRBV28	NA	TRBJ2-1	NA	CASSLFGNEQFF	TGTGCCAGCAGTTTATTCGGGAATGAGCAGTTCTTC
TRBV7-8	NA	TRBJ2-7	few	CASSLQQGRSYEQYF	TGTGCCAGCAGCTTACAACAGGGAAGGTCCTACGAGCAGTACTTC
TRBV7-2	NA	TRBJ1-1	many	CASSLRIQGTNTEAFF	TGTGCCAGCAGCTTGCGAATCCAGGGGACGAACACTGAAGCTTTCTTT
TRBV18	TRBD1	TRBJ2-2	NA	CASSPIGQGTGELFF	TGTGCCAGCTCACCGATTGGACAGGGGACCGGGGAGCTGTTTTTT
TRBV11-2	NA	TRBJ2-7	NA	CASSLRAGASYEQYF	TGTGCCAGCAGCTTAAGGGCAGGGGCCTCCTACGAGCAGTACTTC
TRBV7-6	NA	TRBJ2-1	NA	CASSLADGNERFF	TGTGCCAGCAGCTTAGCCGACGGGAATGAGCGGTTCTTC
TRBV27	TRBD1	TRBJ2-7	many	CASSRAGTGGRYEQYF	TGTGCCAGCAGTCGCGCCGGGACAGGGGGAAGGTACGAGCAGTACTTC
TRBV12-3/TRBV12-4	TRBD1	TRBJ2-7	many	CASSFTGGTYEQYF	TGTGCCAGCAGTTTCACAGGGGGGACCTACGAGCAGTACTTC
TRBV7-8	TRBD2	TRBJ2-7	medium-sized	CASSLEGTSGYEQYF	TGTGCCAGCAGCTTAGAGGGGACTAGCGGGTACGAGCAGTACTTC
TRBV9	NA	TRBJ1-2	NA	CASSVDGEYGYTF	TGTGCCAGCAGCGTAGATGGAGAATATGGCTACACCTTC
TRBV28	NA	TRBJ2-4	NA	CASSFREGRKQNIQYF	TGTGCCAGCAGTTTTCGCGAGGGGAGGAAGCAAAACATTCAGTACTTC
TRBV12-3/TRBV12-4	NA	TRBJ2-5	few	CASSLNEETQYF	TGTGCCAGCAGTTTAAACGAAGAGACCCAGTACTTC
TRBV27	TRBD2	TRBJ2-1	NA	CASSPIATSGSSNEQFF	TGTGCCAGCAGTCCAATAGCGACTAGCGGGAGTTCCAATGAGCAGTTCTTC
TRBV18	TRBD1	TRBJ2-1	few	CASSPRTTGDSYNEQFF	TGTGCCAGCTCACCACGTACGACAGGGGACTCCTACAATGAGCAGTTCTTC
TRBV28	NA	TRBJ2-1	many	CASPKPGGLMDEQFF	TGTGCCAGCCCAAAACCCGGGGGCCTCATGGATGAGCAGTTCTTC
TRBV11-2	NA	TRBJ1-1	many	CASSLVTRAFF	TGTGCCAGCAGCTTAGTTACGCGAGCTTTCTTT
TRBV7-9	TRBD1	TRBJ1-4	medium-sized	CASSLAADRDEKLFF	TGTGCCAGCAGCTTAGCGGCGGACAGGGATGAAAAACTGTTTTTT
TRBV6-1	NA	TRBJ2-5	few	CASCRFGNEQYF	TGTGCCAGCTGCCGCTTTGGGAATGAGCAGTACTTC
TRBV7-2	TRBD1	TRBJ2-5	few	CASSRDRVGETQYF	TGTGCCAGCAGCCGCGACAGGGTCGGGGAGACCCAGTACTTC
TRBV6-1	NA	TRBJ2-3	many	CASSPRDTQYF	TGTGCCAGCAGCCCGAGGGATACGCAGTATTTT
TRBV24-1	NA	TRBJ2-1	NA	CATSDPRDGIYNEQFF	TGTGCCACCAGTGATCCCCGGGACGGAATCTACAATGAGCAGTTCTTC
TRBV28	TRBD1	TRBJ2-7	NA	CAGSRARQGKNEQYF	TGTGCCGGCAGTCGAGCCCGACAGGGGAAGAATGAGCAGTACTTC
TRBV7-2	NA	TRBJ2-4	NA	CASSLGGGQYF	TGTGCCAGCAGCTTAGGGGGCGGGCAGTACTTC
TRBV6-6	NA	TRBJ2-6	many	CASSYAGVRMVLTF	TGTGCCAGCAGTTACGCCGGGGTAAGGATGGTCCTGACTTTC
TRBV28	TRBD1	TRBJ1-5	medium-sized	CASSWGARTGNLQPQHF	TGTGCCAGCAGTTGGGGGGCCCGGACAGGGAACCTTCAGCCCCAGCATTTT
TRBV27	TRBD2	TRBJ2-7	medium-sized	CASSFLPGTSLYEQYF	TGTGCCAGCAGTTTCCTCCCCGGGACTAGCCTCTACGAGCAGTACTTC
TRBV28	NA	TRBJ2-4	NA	CASISAVSNYEQYF	TGTGCCAGCATCTCAGCCGTATCGAACTACGAGCAGTACTTT
TRBV19	TRBD1	TRBJ1-5	NA	CASSINRGPQPQHF	TGTGCCAGTAGTATAAACAGGGGTCCGCAGCCCCAGCATTTT
TRBV7-2	NA	TRBJ2-1	NA	CASSLVKGSYNEQFF	TGTGCCAGCAGCTTGGTAAAGGGCTCCTACAATGAGCAGTTCTTC
TRBV28	NA	TRBJ1-1	many	CASSLTGGTEAFF	TGTGCCAGCAGTTTAACCGGGGGCACTGAAGCTTTCTTT
TRBV7-2	NA	TRBJ1-6	NA	CASSLMAGVNSPLHF	TGTGCCAGCAGCTTAATGGCAGGGGTAAATTCACCCCTCCACTTT